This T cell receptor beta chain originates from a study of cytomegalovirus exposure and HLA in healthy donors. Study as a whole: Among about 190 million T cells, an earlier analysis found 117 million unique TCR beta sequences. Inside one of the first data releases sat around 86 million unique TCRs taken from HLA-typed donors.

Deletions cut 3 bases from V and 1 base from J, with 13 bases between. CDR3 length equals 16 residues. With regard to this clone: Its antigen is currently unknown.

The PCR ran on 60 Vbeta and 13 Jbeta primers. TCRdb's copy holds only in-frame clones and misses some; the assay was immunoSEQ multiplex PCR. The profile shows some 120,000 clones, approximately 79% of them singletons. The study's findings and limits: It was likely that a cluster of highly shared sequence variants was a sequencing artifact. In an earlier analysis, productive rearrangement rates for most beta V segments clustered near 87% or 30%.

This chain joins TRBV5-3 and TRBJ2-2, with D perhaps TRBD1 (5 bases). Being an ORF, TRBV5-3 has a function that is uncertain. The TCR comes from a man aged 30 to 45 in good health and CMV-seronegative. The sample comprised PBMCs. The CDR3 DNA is TGTGCCAGAAGCTCGTCGACAGAAAGGAACACCGGGGAGCTGTTTTTT. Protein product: CARSSSTERNTGELFF.